This is a list of T cell receptor beta chains from one sample in a study of graft-versus-host responses after intestinal transplantation. Antigens of these TCRs are unknown. Libraries were prepared by immunoSEQ multiplex PCR; TCRdb keeps only in-frame clonotypes and omits some of them. The sample yields roughly 93,000 clones, just under 95% seen once. The source material was unstimulated CD8+ T cells sorted from spleen or lymph node cells, sampled before transplant. The source is a human donor who was the organ donor for an intestinal transplant. The CDR3 runs from the conserved cysteine through the conserved F or W. The order of the fields is V gene, J gene, CDR3 protein.

TRBV7-3	TRBJ1-2	CASRGAGTAYGYTF
TRBV19	TRBJ2-6	CASGQISGANVLTF
TRBV4-1	TRBJ1-1	CASSQVYGGLDEAFF
TRBV4-3	TRBJ2-1	CASSQLSSYNEQFF
TRBV6-7	TRBJ1-5	CASSCTQTGVDQPQHF
TRBV5-1	TRBJ2-5	CASSLDSETQYF
TRBV2	TRBJ2-3	CASSTETSGVDDTQYF
TRBV28	TRBJ2-7	CASSLVAGVSYEQYF
TRBV7-3	TRBJ1-2	CASSLSVNYGYTF
TRBV1	TRBJ1-5	CTSSLTGNDYSNQPQHF